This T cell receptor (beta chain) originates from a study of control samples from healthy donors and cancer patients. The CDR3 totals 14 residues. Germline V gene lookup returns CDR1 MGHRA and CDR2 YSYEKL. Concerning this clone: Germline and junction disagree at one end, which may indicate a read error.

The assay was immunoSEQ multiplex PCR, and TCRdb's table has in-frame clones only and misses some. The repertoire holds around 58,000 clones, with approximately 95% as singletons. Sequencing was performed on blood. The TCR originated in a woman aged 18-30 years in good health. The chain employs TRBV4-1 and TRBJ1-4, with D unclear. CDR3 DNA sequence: TGCGCCAGCAGCCGCCAGGAGAGGGCTGAAGAACTGTTTTTT. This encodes CASSRQERAEELFF.